Sequencing of this T cell receptor (beta chain) was carried out in a study of blood T cell repertoires in COVID-19. Study summary: Specimens from acute and convalescent COVID-19 originated in the United States, Italy and Spain.

Clones were read by immunoSEQ multiplex PCR, and TCRdb kept only the in-frame ones, dropping some. The sample yields some 250,000 clones, around 80% seen once. The CDR3 covers 16 residues. Germline-derived CDR1 and CDR2 are SGHKS and YYEKEE (reference sequence). V shed 4 bases and J 4 bases; nucleotides not matched to a gene: 12. Participants reported their clinical history, and cohort assignment relied on those reports. The chain carries TRBV5-5 and TRBJ2-5; 8 nucleotides agree with TRBD1. The sequenced sample consisted of PBMCs or T cells enriched from blood (not recorded which). This TCR was sampled from a man aged 35 to 55 who had recovered from COVID-19. CDR3 residues: CASSLEDRGLAETQYF. In nucleotides, the CDR3 is TGTGCCAGCAGCCTGGAAGACAGGGGACTTGCAGAGACCCAGTACTTC.